The 10 T cell receptor beta chains below were found in one sample sequenced in a study of blood T cell repertoires in COVID-19. Repertoires were generated with immunoSEQ multiplex PCR, while TCRdb's copy carries only in-frame clones and drops some. The sample includes 150,000 to 200,000 clones, about 85% of them seen just once. The sequenced sample was peripheral blood. These receptor sequences come from a human donor with acute or convalescent COVID-19. The donor label of this sample is uncertain.

For the CDR3, the DNA is TGTGCCAGCAGCTTAGACAGGGCGATCAATCAGCCCCAGCATTTT. Amino acid sequence: CASSLDRAINQPQHF. This chain links TRBV7-2 with TRBJ1-5; possible D gene TRBD1, 6 bases. CDR3 length: 15 residues. CDR1 is SGHTA, CDR2 FQGNSA, per germline. Trimming cost V 1 base and J 3 bases, with 10 bases left between them. The full variable domain, rest sourced from reference TRBV7-2 and TRBJ1-5, is GAGVSQSPSNKVTEKGKDVELRCDPISGHTALYWYRQSLGQGLEFLIYFQGNSAPDKSGLPSDRFSAERTGGSVSTLTIQRTQQEDSAVYLCASSLDRAINQPQHFGDGTRLSIL.

This chain joins TRBV6-5 and TRBJ1-2, with D perhaps TRBD1 (6 bases). This CDR3 is built from 13 residues. With 0 bases removed from V and 7 bases from J, the gap between germline ends came to 9 bases. Germline-derived CDR1 and CDR2 are MNHEY and SVGAGI. The CDR3 sequence: CASSYSGGAGYTF. In DNA, the CDR3 is TGTGCCAGCAGTTACTCAGGGGGGGCTGGCTACACCTTC.

The chain couples TRBV11-2 to TRBJ1-1; D may be TRBD1 (6 bases). CDR1 and CDR2 (germline): SGHAT, FQNNGV. The CDR3 runs 13 residues. V lost 3 bases to trimming and J lost 2 bases, with 7 bases between them. CDR3 in amino acids: CASSLTGNTEAFF. In DNA, the CDR3 is TGTGCCAGCAGCTTGACAGGTAACACTGAAGCTTTCTTT. Looking up the rest from reference TRBV11-2 and TRBJ1-1 gives the full variable domain: EAGVAQSPRYKIIEKRQSVAFWCNPISGHATLYWYQQILGQGPKLLIQFQNNGVVDDSQLPKDRFSAERLKGVDSTLKIQPAKLEDSAVYLCASSLTGNTEAFFGQGTRLTVV.

The chain employs TRBV5-1 and TRBJ2-7, with D unclear. The CDR3 is 13 amino acids. V lost 0 bases and J 3 bases, leaving 7 bases between the germline ends. Germline V gene sequence: CDR1 SGHRS, CDR2 YFSETQ. CDR3 nucleotides: TGCGCCAGCAGCTTGGTTATCAGCTACGAGCAGTACTTC. Amino acids: CASSLVISYEQYF.

In the case of this clone: At one of its ends the junction is not consistent with the germline gene, which may arise from a read error. The genes are TRBV7-3 and TRBJ1-3, with a possible D match to TRBD1 (5 bases). From germline, CDR1 is SGHTA and CDR2 FQGTGA. The CDR3 spans 17 residues. The CDR3 region is CASSLTGGPGSGNTIYF. The CDR3 DNA is TGTGCCAGCAGCCTAACCGGGGGACCCGGATCTGGAAACACCATATATTTT.

The chain carries TRBV30 and TRBJ2-7, with D possibly matching TRBD1 (6 bases). V lost 2 bases to trimming and J lost 6 bases, with 14 bases between them. Germline V gene data show CDR1 as GTSNPN and CDR2 as SVGIG (reference sequence). The CDR3 has 13 residues. CDR3 sequence reads: CAWSRVLGGEQYF. In DNA, the CDR3 is TGTGCCTGGAGTCGGGTTCTAGGGGGCGAGCAGTACTTC.

The CDR3 sequence is CASSHRSQGVNSPLHF. Written as DNA, the CDR3 is TGTGCCAGCAGCCATAGATCACAGGGAGTTAATTCACCCCTCCACTTT. The V and J genes are TRBV3-1 (or the pseudogene TRBV3-2) and TRBJ1-6; possible D gene TRBD1, 6 bases. The germline gives CDR1 LGHDT, CDR2 YNNKEL (reference sequence). Trimming shortened V by 3 bases and J by 6 bases, and 15 bases separated the two germline ends. The CDR3 has 16 amino acids.

This chain links TRBV5-1 with TRBJ1-4; no definite D call. The CDR3 runs to 14 residues. Per germline, CDR1 SGHRS and CDR2 YFSETQ. Trimming cost V 2 bases and J 4 bases, with 9 bases left between them. For the CDR3, the DNA is TGCGCCAGCAGCTTAGGCGGGAATAATGAAAAACTGTTTTTT. Translation: CASSLGGNNEKLFF.

This chain links TRBV7-2 with TRBJ2-3; 15 bases fit TRBD2. This CDR3 contains 16 residues. The V segment lost 5 bases and the J segment 6 bases; nucleotides outside the gene matches: 6. Germline CDR1 is SGHTA and CDR2 is FQGNSA. The CDR3 reads CASSPGLAGGRDTQYF. CDR3 DNA sequence: TGTGCCAGCAGCCCGGGACTAGCGGGGGGACGGGATACGCAGTATTTT. The variable domain in full, with the rest retrieved from reference TRBV7-2 and TRBJ2-3, is GAGVSQSPSNKVTEKGKDVELRCDPISGHTALYWYRQSLGQGLEFLIYFQGNSAPDKSGLPSDRFSAERTGGSVSTLTIQRTQQEDSAVYLCASSPGLAGGRDTQYFGPGTRLTVL.

The CDR3 sequence is CASSLGTNYNEQFF. Written as DNA, the CDR3 is TGCGCCAGCAGCTTGGGGACAAATTACAATGAGCAGTTCTTC. V and J are TRBV5-1 and TRBJ2-1; possibly TRBD1 for D (5 bases). The CDR3 sequence is 14 residues long. Germline loops: CDR1 SGHRS, CDR2 YFSETQ. Trimming shortened V by 0 bases and J by 4 bases, and 8 bases separated the two germline ends.